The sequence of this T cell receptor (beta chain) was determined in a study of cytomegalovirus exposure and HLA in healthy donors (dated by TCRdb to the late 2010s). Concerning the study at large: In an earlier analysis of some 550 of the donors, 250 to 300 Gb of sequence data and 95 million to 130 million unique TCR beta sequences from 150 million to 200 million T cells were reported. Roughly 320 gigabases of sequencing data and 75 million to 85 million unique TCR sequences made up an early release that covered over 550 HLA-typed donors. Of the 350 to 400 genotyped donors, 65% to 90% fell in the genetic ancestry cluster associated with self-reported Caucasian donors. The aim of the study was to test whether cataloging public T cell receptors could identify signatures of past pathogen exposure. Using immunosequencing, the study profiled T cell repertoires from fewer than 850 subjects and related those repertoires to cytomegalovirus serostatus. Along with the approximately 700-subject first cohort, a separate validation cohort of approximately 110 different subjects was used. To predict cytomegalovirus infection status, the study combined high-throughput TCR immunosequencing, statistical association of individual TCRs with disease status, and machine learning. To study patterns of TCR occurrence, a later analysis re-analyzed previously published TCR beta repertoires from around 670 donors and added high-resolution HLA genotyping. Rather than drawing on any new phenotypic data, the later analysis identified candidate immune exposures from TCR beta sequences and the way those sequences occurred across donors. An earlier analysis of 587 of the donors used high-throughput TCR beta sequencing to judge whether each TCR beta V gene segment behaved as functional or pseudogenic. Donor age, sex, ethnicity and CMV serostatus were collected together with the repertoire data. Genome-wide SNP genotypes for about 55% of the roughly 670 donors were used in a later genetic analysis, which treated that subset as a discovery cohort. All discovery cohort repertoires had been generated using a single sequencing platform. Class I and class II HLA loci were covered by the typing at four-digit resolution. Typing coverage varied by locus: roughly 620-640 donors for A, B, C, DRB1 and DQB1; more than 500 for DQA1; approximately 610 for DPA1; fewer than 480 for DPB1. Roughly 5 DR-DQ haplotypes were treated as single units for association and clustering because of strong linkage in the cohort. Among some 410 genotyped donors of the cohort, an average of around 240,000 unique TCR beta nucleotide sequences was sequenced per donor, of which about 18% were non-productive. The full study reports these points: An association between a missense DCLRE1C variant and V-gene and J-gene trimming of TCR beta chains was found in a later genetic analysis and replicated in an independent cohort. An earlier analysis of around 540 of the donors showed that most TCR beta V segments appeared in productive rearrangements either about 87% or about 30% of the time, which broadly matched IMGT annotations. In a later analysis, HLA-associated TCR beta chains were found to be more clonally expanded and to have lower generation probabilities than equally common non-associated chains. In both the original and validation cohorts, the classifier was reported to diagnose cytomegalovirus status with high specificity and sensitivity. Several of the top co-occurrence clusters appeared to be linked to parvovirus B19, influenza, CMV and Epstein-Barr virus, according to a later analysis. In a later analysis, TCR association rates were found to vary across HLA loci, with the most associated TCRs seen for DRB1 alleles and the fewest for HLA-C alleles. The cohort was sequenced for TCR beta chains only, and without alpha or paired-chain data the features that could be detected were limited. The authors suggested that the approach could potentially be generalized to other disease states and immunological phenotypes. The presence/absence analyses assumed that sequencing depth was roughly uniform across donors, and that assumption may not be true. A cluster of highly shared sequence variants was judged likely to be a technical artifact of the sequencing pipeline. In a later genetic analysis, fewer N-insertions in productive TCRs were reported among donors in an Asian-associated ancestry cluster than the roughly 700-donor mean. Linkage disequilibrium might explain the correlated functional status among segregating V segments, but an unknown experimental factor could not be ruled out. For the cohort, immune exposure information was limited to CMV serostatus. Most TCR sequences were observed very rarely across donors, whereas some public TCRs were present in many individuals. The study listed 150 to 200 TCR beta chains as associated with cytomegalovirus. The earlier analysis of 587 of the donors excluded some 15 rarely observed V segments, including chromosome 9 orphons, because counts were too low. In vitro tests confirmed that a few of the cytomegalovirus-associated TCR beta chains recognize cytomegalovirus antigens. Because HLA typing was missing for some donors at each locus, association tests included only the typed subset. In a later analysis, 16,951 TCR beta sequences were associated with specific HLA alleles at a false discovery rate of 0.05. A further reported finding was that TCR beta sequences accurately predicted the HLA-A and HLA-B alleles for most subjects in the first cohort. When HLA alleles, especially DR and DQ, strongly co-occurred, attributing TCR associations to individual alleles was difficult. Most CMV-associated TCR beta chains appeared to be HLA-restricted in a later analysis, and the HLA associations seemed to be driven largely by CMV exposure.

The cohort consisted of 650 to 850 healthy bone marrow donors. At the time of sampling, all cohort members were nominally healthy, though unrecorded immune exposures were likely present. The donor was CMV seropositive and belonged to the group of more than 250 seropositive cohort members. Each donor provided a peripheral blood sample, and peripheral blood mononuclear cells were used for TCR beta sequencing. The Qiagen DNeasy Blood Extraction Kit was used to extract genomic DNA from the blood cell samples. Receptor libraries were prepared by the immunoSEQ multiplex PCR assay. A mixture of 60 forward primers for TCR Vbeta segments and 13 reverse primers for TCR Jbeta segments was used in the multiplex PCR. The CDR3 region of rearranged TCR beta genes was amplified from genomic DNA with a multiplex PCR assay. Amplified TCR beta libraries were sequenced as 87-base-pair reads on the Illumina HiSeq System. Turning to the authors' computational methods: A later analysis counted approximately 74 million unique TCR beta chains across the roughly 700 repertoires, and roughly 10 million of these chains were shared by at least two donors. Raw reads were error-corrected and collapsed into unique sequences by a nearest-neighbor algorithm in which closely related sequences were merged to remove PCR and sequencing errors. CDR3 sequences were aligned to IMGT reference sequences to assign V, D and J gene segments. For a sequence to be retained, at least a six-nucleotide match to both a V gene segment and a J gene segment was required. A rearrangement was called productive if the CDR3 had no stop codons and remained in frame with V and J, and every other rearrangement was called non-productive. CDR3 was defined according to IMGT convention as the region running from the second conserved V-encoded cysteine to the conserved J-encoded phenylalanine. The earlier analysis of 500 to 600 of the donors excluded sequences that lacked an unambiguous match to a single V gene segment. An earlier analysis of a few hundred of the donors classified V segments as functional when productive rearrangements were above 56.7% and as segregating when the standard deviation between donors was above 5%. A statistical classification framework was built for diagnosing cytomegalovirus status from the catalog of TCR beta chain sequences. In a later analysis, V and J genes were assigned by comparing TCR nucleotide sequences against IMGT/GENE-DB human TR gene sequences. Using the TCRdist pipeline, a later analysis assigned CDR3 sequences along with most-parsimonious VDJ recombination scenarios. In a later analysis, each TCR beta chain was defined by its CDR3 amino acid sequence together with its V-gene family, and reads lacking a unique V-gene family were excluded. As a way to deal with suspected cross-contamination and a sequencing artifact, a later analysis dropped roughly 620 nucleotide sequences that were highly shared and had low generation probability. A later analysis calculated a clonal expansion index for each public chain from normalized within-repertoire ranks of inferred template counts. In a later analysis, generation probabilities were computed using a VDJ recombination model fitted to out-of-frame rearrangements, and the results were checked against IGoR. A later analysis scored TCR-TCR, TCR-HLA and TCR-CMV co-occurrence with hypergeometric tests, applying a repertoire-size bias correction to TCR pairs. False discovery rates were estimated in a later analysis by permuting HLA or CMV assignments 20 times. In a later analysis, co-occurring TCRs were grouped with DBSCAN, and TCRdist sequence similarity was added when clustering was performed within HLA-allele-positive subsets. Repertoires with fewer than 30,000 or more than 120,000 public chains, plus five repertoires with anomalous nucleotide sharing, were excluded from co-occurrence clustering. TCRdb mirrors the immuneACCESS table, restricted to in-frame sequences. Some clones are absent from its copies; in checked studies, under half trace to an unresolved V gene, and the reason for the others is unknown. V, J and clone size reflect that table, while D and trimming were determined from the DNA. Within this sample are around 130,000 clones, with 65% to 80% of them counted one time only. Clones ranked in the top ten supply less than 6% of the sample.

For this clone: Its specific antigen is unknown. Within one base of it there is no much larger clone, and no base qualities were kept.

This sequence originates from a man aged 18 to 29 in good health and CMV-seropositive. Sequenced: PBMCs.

DNA sequence: TGTGCCAGCAGTTTGGTACTTTCCACCGGGGAGCTGTTTTTT. It translates to CASSLVLSTGELFF. The chain is encoded by TRBV28 joined to TRBJ2-2, with the D gene too uncertain to name. Its CDR3 holds 14 amino acids, cysteine through phenylalanine. Solely the CDR3 DNA is kept, with 42 bases framed from the first base. V is shortened by 3 bases, J by 4 bases, and the region joining them spans 9 bases. CDR1 and CDR2 were assigned from the germline V gene as MDHEN and SYDVKM.